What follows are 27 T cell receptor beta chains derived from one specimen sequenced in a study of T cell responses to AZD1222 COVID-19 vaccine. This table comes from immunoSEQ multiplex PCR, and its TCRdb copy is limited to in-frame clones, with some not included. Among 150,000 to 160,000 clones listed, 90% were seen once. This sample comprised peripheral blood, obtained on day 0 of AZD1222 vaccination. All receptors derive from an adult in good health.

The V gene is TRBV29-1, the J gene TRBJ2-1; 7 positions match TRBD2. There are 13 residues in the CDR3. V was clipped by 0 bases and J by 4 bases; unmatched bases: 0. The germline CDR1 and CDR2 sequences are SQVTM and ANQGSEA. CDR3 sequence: CSVEEGGYNEQFF. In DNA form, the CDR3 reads TGCAGCGTTGAAGAGGGAGGGTACAATGAGCAGTTCTTC.

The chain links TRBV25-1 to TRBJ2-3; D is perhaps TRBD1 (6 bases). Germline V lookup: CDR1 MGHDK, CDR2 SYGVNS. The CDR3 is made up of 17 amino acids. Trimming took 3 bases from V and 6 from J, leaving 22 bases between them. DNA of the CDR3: TGTGCCAGCAGTGAGTCAGGGGACCACCCCCGTGCGGATACGCAGTATTTT. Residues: CASSESGDHPRADTQYF.

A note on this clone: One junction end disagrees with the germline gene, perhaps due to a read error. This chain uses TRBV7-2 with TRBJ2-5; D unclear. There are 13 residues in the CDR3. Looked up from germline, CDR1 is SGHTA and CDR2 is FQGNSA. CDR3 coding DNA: TGTGCCAGCAGCTCACAAGCCCCAGAGGCCCAGTACTTC. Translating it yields CASSSQAPEAQYF.

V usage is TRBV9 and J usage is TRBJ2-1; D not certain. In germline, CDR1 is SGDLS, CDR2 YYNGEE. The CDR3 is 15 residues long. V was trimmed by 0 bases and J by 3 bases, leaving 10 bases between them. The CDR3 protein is CASSVDGRVYNEQFF. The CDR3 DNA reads TGTGCCAGCAGCGTAGACGGAAGAGTCTACAATGAGCAGTTCTTC.

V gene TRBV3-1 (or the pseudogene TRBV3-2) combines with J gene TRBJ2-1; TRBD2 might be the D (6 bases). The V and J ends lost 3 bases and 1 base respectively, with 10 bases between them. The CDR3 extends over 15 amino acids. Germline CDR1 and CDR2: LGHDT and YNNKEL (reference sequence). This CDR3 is CASSQSSGSYNEQFF. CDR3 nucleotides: TGTGCCAGCAGCCAGTCGAGCGGGTCCTACAATGAGCAGTTCTTC.

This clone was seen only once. The CDR3 sequence: CASSLGQGGNQPQHF. As DNA, the CDR3 is TGTGCCAGCAGTTTAGGGCAGGGTGGCAATCAGCCCCAGCATTTT. The V gene is TRBV28, the J gene TRBJ1-5; tentatively, D is TRBD1 (5 bases). Germline lookup yields CDR1 MDHEN and CDR2 SYDVKM. The CDR3 totals 15 residues. V was cut by 2 bases and J by 2 bases, with 10 bases left in between.

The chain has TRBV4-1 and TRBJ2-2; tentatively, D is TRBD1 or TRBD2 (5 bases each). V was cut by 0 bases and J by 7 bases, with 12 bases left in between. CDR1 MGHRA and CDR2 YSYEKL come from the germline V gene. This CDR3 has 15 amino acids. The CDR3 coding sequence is TGCGCCAGCAGCCAAGAAGCGGTTACAGGCGGGGAGCTGTTTTTT. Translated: CASSQEAVTGGELFF.

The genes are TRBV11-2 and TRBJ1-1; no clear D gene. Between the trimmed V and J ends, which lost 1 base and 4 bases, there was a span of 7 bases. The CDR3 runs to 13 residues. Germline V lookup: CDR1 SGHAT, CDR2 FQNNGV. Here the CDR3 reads CASSLVVGTEAFF. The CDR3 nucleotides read TGTGCCAGCAGCTTAGTCGTAGGCACTGAAGCTTTCTTT.

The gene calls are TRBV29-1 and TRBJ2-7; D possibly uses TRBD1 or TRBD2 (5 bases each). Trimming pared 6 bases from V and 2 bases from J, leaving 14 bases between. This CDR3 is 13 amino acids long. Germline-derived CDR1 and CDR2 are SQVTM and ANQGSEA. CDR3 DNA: TGCAGCGTCCAGACGGGACGAACCTACGAGCAGTACTTC. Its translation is CSVQTGRTYEQYF.

The CDR3 protein is CASSFGSITTGELFF. The CDR3 coding sequence is TGTGCCAGCAGCTTCGGCTCCATCACTACCGGGGAGCTGTTTTTT. The gene calls are TRBV7-8 and TRBJ2-2; no reliable D call. Between the trimmed V and J ends, which lost 3 bases and 5 bases, there was a span of 13 bases. Germline V gene lookup returns CDR1 SGHVS and CDR2 FQNEAQ. The CDR3 contains 15 residues.

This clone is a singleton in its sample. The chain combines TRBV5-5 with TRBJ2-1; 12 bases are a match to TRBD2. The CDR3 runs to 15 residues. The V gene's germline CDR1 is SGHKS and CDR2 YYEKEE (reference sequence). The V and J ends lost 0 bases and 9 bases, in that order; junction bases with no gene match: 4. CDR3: CASSLDLAGGFEQFF. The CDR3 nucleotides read TGTGCCAGCAGCTTGGATCTAGCGGGAGGGTTTGAGCAGTTCTTC.

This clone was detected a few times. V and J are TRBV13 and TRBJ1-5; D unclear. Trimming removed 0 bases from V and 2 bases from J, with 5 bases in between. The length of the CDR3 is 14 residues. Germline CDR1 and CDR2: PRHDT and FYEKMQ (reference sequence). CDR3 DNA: TGTGCCAGCAGCTTAGGCTATCGCAATCAGCCCCAGCATTTT. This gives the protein CASSLGYRNQPQHF.

The CDR3 region has the DNA TGTGCCAGCAGCTTAAGTTTTGGGGCGGGGGATTACAATGAGCAGTTCTTC. Protein: CASSLSFGAGDYNEQFF. The rearrangement joins TRBV11-2 to TRBJ2-1; TRBD2 matches 7 bases. The CDR3 covers 17 residues. Losses at the gene ends were 2 bases for V and 4 bases for J; bases not matched to a gene: 11. Looked up from germline, CDR1 is SGHAT and CDR2 is FQNNGV.

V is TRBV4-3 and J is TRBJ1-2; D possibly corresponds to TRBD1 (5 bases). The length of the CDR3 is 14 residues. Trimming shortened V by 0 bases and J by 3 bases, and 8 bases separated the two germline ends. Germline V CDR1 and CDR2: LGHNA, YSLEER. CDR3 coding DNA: TGCGCCAGCAGCCAAGATCGGGACCACTATGGCTACACCTTC. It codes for CASSQDRDHYGYTF.

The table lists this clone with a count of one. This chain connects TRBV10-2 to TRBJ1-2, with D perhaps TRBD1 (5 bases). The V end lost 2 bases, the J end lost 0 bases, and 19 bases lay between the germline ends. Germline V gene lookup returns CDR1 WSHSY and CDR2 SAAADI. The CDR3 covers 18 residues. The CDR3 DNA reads TGCGCCAGCAGTGAGCCATACCAAACAGGACCAGCTAACTATGGCTACACCTTC. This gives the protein CASSEPYQTGPANYGYTF.

The chain's CDR3 is CASSRSLWQGPMSSGNTIYF. In DNA form, the CDR3 reads TGCGCCAGCAGCCGCTCCCTGTGGCAGGGGCCCATGAGCTCTGGAAACACCATATATTTT. The V gene is TRBV4-1, the J gene TRBJ1-3; D might be TRBD1 (6 bases). The CDR3 consists of 20 residues. Germline V gene lookup returns CDR1 MGHRA and CDR2 YSYEKL. V shed 4 bases and J shed 0 bases, with 25 bases lying between them.

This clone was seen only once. CDR3 sequence reads: CASSLGTASNQPQHF. The DNA of the CDR3 is TGTGCCAGCAGCTTAGGGACAGCGAGCAATCAGCCCCAGCATTTT. The V gene is TRBV7-6, the J gene TRBJ1-5, with TRBD1 as a possible D gene (6 bases). V lost 1 base and J lost 1, with 8 bases in between. This CDR3 contains 15 residues. CDR1 and CDR2 from the germline V gene are SGHVS and FNYEAQ.

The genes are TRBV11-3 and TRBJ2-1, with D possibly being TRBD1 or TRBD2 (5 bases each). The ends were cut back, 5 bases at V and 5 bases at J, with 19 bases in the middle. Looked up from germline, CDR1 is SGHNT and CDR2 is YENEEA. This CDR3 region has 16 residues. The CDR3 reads CASSPRGDVGNNEQFF. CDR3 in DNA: TGTGCCAGCAGCCCCCGAGGGGACGTAGGTAACAATGAGCAGTTCTTC. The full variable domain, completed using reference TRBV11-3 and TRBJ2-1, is EAGVVQSPRYKIIEKKQPVAFWCNPISGHNTLYWYLQNLGQGPELLIRYENEEAVDDSQLPKDRFSAERLKGVDSTLKIQPAELGDSAVYLCASSPRGDVGNNEQFFGPGTRLTVL.

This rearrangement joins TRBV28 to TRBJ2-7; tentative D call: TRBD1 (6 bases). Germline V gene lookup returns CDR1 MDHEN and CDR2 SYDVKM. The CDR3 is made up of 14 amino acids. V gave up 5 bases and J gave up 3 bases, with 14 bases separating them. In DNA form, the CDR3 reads TGTGCCAGCAGTCCTACAGGGAGTTACTACGAGCAGTACTTC. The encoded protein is CASSPTGSYYEQYF.

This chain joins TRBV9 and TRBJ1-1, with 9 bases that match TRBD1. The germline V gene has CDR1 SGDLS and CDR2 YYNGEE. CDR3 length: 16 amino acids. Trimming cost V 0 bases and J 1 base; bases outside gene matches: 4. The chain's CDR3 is CASSVGQGGKNTEAFF. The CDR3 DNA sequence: TGTGCCAGCAGCGTAGGACAGGGGGGAAAGAACACTGAAGCTTTCTTT.

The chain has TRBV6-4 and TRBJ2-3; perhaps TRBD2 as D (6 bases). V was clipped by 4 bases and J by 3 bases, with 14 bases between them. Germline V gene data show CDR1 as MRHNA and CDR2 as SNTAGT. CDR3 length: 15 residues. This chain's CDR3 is CASSVSGTLTDTQYF. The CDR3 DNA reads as TGTGCCAGCAGTGTGTCCGGGACTTTAACAGATACGCAGTATTTT.

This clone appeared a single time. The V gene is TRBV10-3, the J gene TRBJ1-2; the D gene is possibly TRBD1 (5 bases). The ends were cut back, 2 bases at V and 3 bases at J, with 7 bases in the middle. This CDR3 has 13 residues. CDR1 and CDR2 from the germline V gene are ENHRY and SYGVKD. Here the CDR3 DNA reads TGTGCCATCAGTGAGCCAGGGTACTATGGCTACACCTTC. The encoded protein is CAISEPGYYGYTF.

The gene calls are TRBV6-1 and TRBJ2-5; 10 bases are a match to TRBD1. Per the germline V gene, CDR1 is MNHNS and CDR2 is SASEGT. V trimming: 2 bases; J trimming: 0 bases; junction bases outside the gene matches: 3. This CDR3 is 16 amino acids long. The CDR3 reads CASSELGQGYQETQYF. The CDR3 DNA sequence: TGTGCCAGCAGTGAATTGGGACAGGGGTACCAAGAGACCCAGTACTTC.

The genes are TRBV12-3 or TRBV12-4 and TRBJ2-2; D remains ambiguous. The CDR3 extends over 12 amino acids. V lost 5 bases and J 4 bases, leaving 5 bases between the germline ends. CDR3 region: CASSPSTGELFF. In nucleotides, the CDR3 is TGTGCCAGCAGTCCATCCACCGGGGAGCTGTTTTTT.

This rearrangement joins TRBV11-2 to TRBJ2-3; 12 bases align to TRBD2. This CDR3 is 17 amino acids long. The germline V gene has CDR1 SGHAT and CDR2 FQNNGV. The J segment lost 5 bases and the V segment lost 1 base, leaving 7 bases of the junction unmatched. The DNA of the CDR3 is TGTGCCAGCAGCTTAGTAGCTAGCGGGAGGGCCGGAGATACGCAGTATTTT. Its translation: CASSLVASGRAGDTQYF. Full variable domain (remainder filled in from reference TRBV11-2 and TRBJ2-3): EAGVAQSPRYKIIEKRQSVAFWCNPISGHATLYWYQQILGQGPKLLIQFQNNGVVDDSQLPKDRFSAERLKGVDSTLKIQPAKLEDSAVYLCASSLVASGRAGDTQYFGPGTRLTVL.

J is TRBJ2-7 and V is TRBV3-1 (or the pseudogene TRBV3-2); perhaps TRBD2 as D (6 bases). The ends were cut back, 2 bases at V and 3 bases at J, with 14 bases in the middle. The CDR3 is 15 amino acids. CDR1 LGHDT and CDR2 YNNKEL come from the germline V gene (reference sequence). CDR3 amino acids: CASSQTAGWFYEQYF. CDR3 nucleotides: TGTGCCAGCAGCCAAACCGCGGGGTGGTTCTACGAGCAGTACTTC.

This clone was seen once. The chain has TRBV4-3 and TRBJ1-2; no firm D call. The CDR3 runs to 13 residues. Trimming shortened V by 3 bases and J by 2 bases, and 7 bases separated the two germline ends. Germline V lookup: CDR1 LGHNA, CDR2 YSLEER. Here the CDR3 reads CASSQLVNYGYTF. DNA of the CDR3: TGCGCCAGCAGCCAGCTGGTAAACTATGGCTACACCTTC.